This T cell receptor (beta chain) stems from a study of spatial heterogeneity in lung cancer. In the study overall: There were consistently more beta-chain sequences detected than alpha-chain sequences.

From germline, CDR1 is PRHDT and CDR2 FYEKMQ (reference sequence). This CDR3 is built from 14 residues. With 2 bases removed from V and 5 bases from J, the gap between germline ends came to 13 bases. Documented time point: sample taken at primary tumor resection. Whole RNA obtained from tumor, nontumor lung or frozen PBMC underwent sequencing without sorting. There were approximately 69 donors, all of them untreated patients with early-stage non-small cell lung cancer. This clonotype was seen only a few times. TCRdb analysed the 5' RACE reads with MiXCR anew, one entry per CDR3 protein. The sample includes about 50,000 distinct CDR3 sequences, 6.5% to 8% seen only once; the top ten take less than 15%.

The specimen comprised PBMCs, sampled at surgery. The clonotype was recovered from a female donor with early-stage non-small cell lung cancer. The chain carries TRBV13 and TRBJ2-7, with D uncertain. The CDR3 here is CASSLRKGFDEQYF. The CDR3 DNA reads TGTGCCAGCAGCTTACGAAAGGGTTTCGACGAGCAGTACTTC.